The T cell receptor (beta chain) under discussion was sequenced for a study of blood T cell repertoires in COVID-19. About the research overall: The origin of the acute and convalescent COVID-19 samples was the United States, Italy and Spain. T cells, B-cell-depleted T cells, or PBMCs supplied cDNA or gDNA.

Original processing methods: Reference gene primers were amplified, and this amplification served to estimate nucleated cell counts. Only in-frame clones appear in the TCRdb table, and some are missing; sequencing was by immunoSEQ multiplex PCR. That table supplies the V and J calls and clone size; D and trimming were determined from the DNA. The sample contains 200,000 or so clones, about nine tenths of which appear only once. Per germline, CDR1 SGHTS and CDR2 YDEGEE. The CDR3 is made up of 15 amino acids. V shed 4 bases and J 5 bases; nucleotides not matched to a gene: 7. The receptor's source is a woman aged 45-65 years with acute or convalescent COVID-19. V usage is TRBV5-8 and J usage is TRBJ2-7; TRBD1 matches at 12 bases. The sample was peripheral blood. The CDR3 DNA reads TGTGCCAGCAGCGCAGGGACAGGGGGCCGAGACGAGCAGTACTTC. Amino acids: CASSAGTGGRDEQYF.